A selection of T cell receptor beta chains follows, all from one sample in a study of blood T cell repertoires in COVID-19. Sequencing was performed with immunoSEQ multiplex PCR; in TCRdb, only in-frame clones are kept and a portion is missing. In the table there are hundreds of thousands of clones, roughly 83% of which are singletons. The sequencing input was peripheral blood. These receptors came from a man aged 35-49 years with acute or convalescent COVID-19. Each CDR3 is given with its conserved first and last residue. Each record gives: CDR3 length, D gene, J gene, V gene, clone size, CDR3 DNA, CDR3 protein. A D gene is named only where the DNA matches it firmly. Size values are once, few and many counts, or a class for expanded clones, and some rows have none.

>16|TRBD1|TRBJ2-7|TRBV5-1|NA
TGCGCCAGCAGCTTCTTATCTCGGGACAGCTCCTACGAGCAGTACTTC
CASSFLSRDSSYEQYF
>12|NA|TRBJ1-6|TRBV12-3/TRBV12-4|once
TGTGCCAGCAGTTTACGGGATTCACCCCTCCACTTT
CASSLRDSPLHF
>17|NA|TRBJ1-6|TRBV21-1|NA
TGTGCCAGCAGCAAAGTGTTGGACAGGACGAATAATTCACCCCTCCACTTT
CASSKVLDRTNNSPLHF
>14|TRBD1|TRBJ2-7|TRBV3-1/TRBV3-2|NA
TGTGCCAGCAGCCAAGGAGGGGGCGAGGGCGAGCAGTACTTC
CASSQGGGEGEQYF
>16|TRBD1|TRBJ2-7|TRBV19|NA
TGTGCCAGTAGTATAGGAGGGGACAGGACCATCTACGAGCAGTACTTC
CASSIGGDRTIYEQYF
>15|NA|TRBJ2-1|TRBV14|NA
TGTGCCAGCAGCCAAAACGAATTGAGCTTCGATTCTCTGTTCTTC
CASSQNELSFDSLFF
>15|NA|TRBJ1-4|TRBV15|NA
TGTGCCTCCTCCGCGGGCGTCGCAACTAATGAAAAACTGTTTTTT
CASSAGVATNEKLFF
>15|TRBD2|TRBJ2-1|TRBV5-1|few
TGCGCCAGCAGCCCGGGACTAGCGGTCTTTCGGGAGCAGTTCTTC
CASSPGLAVFREQFF
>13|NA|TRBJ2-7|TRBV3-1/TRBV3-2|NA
TGTGCCAGCAGCCGAACGGGGAGTTACGAGCAGTACTTC
CASSRTGSYEQYF
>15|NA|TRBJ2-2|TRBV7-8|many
TGTGCCAGCAGCTTACCGGAGGCGAACACCGGGGAGCTGTTTTTT
CASSLPEANTGELFF
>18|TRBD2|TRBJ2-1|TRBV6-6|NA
TGTGCCAGCAGTCTGACTAGCGGGAGCGGATCGAGTTACAATGAGCAGTTCTTC
CASSLTSGSGSSYNEQFF
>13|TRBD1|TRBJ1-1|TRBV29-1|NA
TGCAGCGCTAGACAGGGCGCCTACACTGAAGCTTTCTTT
CSARQGAYTEAFF
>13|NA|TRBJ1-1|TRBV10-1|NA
TGCGCCAGCACCGGGGGATTAAACACTGAAGCTTTCTTT
CASTGGLNTEAFF
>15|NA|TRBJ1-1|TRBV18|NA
TGTGCCAGCTCACCTGCGGGGTACCAGAACACTGAAGCTTTCTTT
CASSPAGYQNTEAFF